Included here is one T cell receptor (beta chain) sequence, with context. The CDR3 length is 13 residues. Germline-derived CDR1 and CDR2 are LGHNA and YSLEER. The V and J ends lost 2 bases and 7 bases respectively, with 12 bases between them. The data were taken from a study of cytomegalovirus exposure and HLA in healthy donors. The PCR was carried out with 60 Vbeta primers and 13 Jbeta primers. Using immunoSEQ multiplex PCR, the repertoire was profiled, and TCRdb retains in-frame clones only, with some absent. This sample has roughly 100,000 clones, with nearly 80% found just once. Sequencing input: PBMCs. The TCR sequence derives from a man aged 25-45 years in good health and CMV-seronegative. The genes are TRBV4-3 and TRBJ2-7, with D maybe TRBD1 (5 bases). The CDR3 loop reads CASSQQGTGEQYF. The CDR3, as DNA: TGCGCCAGCAGCCAACAGGGTACTGGTGAGCAGTACTTC.